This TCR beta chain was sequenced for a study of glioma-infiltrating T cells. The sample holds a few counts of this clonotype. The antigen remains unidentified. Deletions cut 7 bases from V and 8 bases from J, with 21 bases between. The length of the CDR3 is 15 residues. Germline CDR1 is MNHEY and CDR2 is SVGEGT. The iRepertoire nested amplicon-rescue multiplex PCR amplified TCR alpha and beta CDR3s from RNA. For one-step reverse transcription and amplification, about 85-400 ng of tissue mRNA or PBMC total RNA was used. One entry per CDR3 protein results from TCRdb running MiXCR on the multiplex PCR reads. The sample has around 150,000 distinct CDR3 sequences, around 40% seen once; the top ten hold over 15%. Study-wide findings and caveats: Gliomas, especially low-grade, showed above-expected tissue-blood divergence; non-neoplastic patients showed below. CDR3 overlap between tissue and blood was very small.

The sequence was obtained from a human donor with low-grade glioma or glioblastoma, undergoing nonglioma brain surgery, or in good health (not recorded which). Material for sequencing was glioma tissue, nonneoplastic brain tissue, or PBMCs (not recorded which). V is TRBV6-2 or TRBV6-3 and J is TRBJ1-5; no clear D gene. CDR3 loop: CASMNALTPLEPQHF. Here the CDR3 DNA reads TGTGCCAGCATGAACGCCCTGACACCTCTGGAGCCCCAGCATTTT.